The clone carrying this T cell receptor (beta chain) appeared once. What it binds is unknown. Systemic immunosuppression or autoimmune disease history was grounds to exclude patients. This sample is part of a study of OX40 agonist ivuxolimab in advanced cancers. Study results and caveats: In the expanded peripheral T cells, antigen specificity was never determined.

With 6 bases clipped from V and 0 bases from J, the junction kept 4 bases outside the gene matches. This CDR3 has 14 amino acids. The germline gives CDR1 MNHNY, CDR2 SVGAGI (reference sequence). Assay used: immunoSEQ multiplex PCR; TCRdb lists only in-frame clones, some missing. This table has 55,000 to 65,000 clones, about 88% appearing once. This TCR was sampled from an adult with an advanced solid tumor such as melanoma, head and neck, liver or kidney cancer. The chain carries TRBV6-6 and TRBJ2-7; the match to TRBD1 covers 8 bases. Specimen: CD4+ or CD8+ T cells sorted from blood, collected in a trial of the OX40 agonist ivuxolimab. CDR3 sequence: CASRTGTGSYEQYF. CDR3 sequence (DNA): TGTGCCAGCAGAACCGGGACAGGCTCCTACGAGCAGTACTTC.